The 30 T cell receptor beta chains listed next were all sequenced from one sample in a study of blood T cell repertoires in COVID-19. TCRdb's copy holds only in-frame clones and misses some; the assay was immunoSEQ multiplex PCR. The table has roughly 150,000 clones, approximately 78% seen once. The sequencing sample was made of peripheral blood. The receptors originated from a human donor in a cohort sampled during active COVID-19.

The chain uses TRBV6-5 and TRBJ2-1; no firm D call. CDR1 and CDR2 from the germline V gene are MNHEY and SVGAGI. Trimming stripped 4 bases from V and 5 bases from J, with 12 bases between. The length of the CDR3 is 14 residues. CDR3 nucleotides: TGTGCCAGCAGTTTAGGAGAGGCGCACAATGAGCAGTTCTTC. This translates into CASSLGEAHNEQFF.

The genes are TRBV19 and TRBJ1-1, with 9 nucleotides matching TRBD1. Germline values: CDR1 LNHDA, CDR2 SQIVND (reference sequence). There are 13 residues in the CDR3. V gave up 1 base and J gave up 12 bases; unmatched junction bases: 6. CDR3 in amino acids: CASSIGQGGLTFF. CDR3 nucleotides: TGTGCCAGTAGTATAGGACAGGGGGGTTTAACTTTCTTT. Complete variable domain (other parts from reference TRBV19 and TRBJ1-1): DGGITQSPKYLFRKEGQNVTLSCEQNLNHDAMYWYRQDPGQGLRLIYYSQIVNDFQKGDIAEGYSVSREKKESFPLTVTSAQKNPTAFYLCASSIGQGGLTFFGQGTRLTVV.

In this sample, this clone turned up a few times. The chain recombines TRBV7-9 with TRBJ1-5; D is possibly TRBD1 (6 bases). V was pared by 5 bases and J by 2 bases, with 13 bases between. CDR1 and CDR2 from the germline V gene are SEHNR and FQNEAQ (reference sequence). The CDR3 runs 15 residues. CDR3 sequence reads: CASSRQEIGNQPQHF. In nucleotides, the CDR3 is TGTGCCAGCAGCCGACAGGAGATCGGCAATCAGCCCCAGCATTTT.

The rearrangement joins TRBV4-3 to TRBJ1-5; tentative D call: TRBD1 (5 bases). V was pared by 0 bases and J by 1 base, with 7 bases between. CDR1 is LGHNA and CDR2 is YSLEER in the germline V gene. The CDR3 spans 15 residues. The chain's CDR3 is CASSQDGGSNQPQHF. The CDR3 DNA follows: TGCGCCAGCAGCCAAGATGGGGGGAGCAATCAGCCCCAGCATTTT.

V usage is TRBV7-9 and J usage is TRBJ2-3; TRBD2 might be the D (6 bases). V lost 8 bases and J 2 bases, leaving 17 bases between the germline ends. The germline V gene has CDR1 SEHNR and CDR2 FQNEAQ (reference sequence). The CDR3 has 15 amino acids. The CDR3 DNA reads TGTGCCAGCCGGGACGGGAGTACTTTCACAGATACGCAGTATTTT. Translating it yields CASRDGSTFTDTQYF.

The rearrangement joins TRBV4-3 to TRBJ1-4; the match to TRBD1 covers 8 bases. The CDR3 covers 15 residues. The V segment lost 3 bases and the J segment 8 bases; nucleotides outside the gene matches: 8. The V gene's germline CDR1 is LGHNA and CDR2 YSLEER. The chain's CDR3 is CASSHTTGDSEKLFF. The CDR3 DNA reads as TGCGCCAGCAGCCACACGACAGGGGACAGCGAAAAACTGTTTTTT.

The chain joins TRBV5-5 to TRBJ2-5; D gene unclear. CDR1 is SGHKS, CDR2 YYEKEE, per germline (reference sequence). Trimming shortened V by 0 bases and J by 7 bases, and 7 bases separated the two germline ends. CDR3 length equals 12 residues. The CDR3 nucleotides are TGTGCCAGCAGCTTGGAAAGCCGGACCCAGTACTTC. Encoded protein: CASSLESRTQYF.

The CDR3 here is CASSQGTGRNEQYF. The CDR3 coding sequence is TGCGCCAGCAGCCAAGGGACAGGGCGTAACGAGCAGTACTTC. V usage is TRBV4-3 and J usage is TRBJ2-7, with 8 bases that match TRBD1. Germline lookup yields CDR1 LGHNA and CDR2 YSLEER. This CDR3 contains 14 residues. V lost 1 base, J lost 5 bases, and 4 bases stayed unmatched.

V is TRBV27 and J is TRBJ1-1; D call uncertain. The V gene's germline CDR1 is MNHEY and CDR2 SMNVEV (reference sequence). Between the trimmed V and J ends, which lost 7 bases and 4 bases, there was a span of 22 bases. CDR3 length: 16 amino acids. The CDR3 loop is CASIKVGPPAGTEAFF. CDR3 bases: TGTGCCAGCATCAAGGTCGGTCCTCCCGCGGGCACTGAAGCTTTCTTT.

The chain couples TRBV18 to TRBJ1-2, with TRBD1 matching 7 bases. Germline CDR1 KGHSH, CDR2 LQKENI. This CDR3 has 12 amino acids. The V and J ends lost 3 bases and 8 bases, in that order; junction bases with no gene match: 3. CDR3 in amino acids: CASSPDREGYTF. The CDR3 DNA follows: TGTGCCAGCTCACCCGACAGGGAAGGCTACACCTTC.

The rearrangement links TRBV9 to TRBJ1-1; the D gene is possibly TRBD1 (5 bases). Trimming removed 0 bases at V and 4 bases at J, with 13 bases between. CDR3 length: 15 amino acids. CDR1 SGDLS and CDR2 YYNGEE come from the germline V gene. CDR3 coding DNA: TGTGCCAGCAGCGTAGTCGAAGGGGCGACCACTGAAGCTTTCTTT. Encoded protein: CASSVVEGATTEAFF.

The V call is TRBV28, the J call TRBJ1-2, with a tentative D call TRBD1 (6 bases). Trimming removed 7 bases at V and 5 bases at J, with 26 bases between. Germline CDR1 is MDHEN and CDR2 is SYDVKM. The CDR3 spans 17 residues. CDR3 region: CASNSGQFTFSGYGYTF. The CDR3, as DNA: TGTGCCAGCAACTCGGGACAATTTACCTTTTCTGGATATGGCTACACCTTC.

The genes are TRBV7-2 and TRBJ1-1; D is ambiguous. Germline V lookup: CDR1 SGHTA, CDR2 FQGNSA. V dropped 2 bases and J dropped 1 base, with 11 bases sitting between them. There are 15 residues in the CDR3. The CDR3 bases are TGTGCCAGCAGCTTAAGTTGGGCGGGGAACACTGAAGCTTTCTTT. Residues: CASSLSWAGNTEAFF.

This clone was seen just once. The V gene is TRBV5-6, the J gene TRBJ2-1, with 7 bases that match TRBD2. V was pared by 0 bases and J by 9 bases, with 9 bases of the junction left unmatched. The germline V gene encodes CDR1 SGHDT and CDR2 YYEEEE. The CDR3 totals 15 residues. Here the CDR3 reads CASSLARELPPEQFF. The CDR3 bases are TGTGCCAGCAGCTTGGCGCGGGAGCTCCCGCCTGAGCAGTTCTTC.

The chain couples TRBV6-5 to TRBJ2-1; the match to TRBD2 covers 7 bases. CDR1 MNHEY and CDR2 SVGAGI come from the germline V gene. The CDR3 loop spans 14 amino acids. V lost 7 bases and J lost 4; bases outside the gene matches: 7. The CDR3 spells CASKMGGPYNEQFF. The DNA of the CDR3 is TGTGCCAGCAAAATGGGAGGGCCTTACAATGAGCAGTTCTTC.

The chain uses TRBV19 and TRBJ2-6, with 7 positions matching TRBD1. Germline CDR1 and CDR2: LNHDA and SQIVND (reference sequence). The J segment lost 0 bases and the V segment lost 6 bases, leaving 2 bases of the junction unmatched. The CDR3 totals 15 residues. DNA of the CDR3: TGTGCCAGTAGCAGGGACAGCTCTGGGGCCAACGTCCTGACTTTC. This codes for CASSRDSSGANVLTF.

The chain couples TRBV18 to TRBJ2-7; no clear D gene. CDR1 and CDR2 from the germline V gene are KGHSH and LQKENI. This CDR3 has 12 amino acids. V shed 3 bases and J shed 5 bases, with 8 bases lying between them. As DNA, the CDR3 is TGTGCCAGCTCACCTAGTTCGGACGAGCAGTACTTC. Its protein is CASSPSSDEQYF.

The chain links TRBV10-2 to TRBJ1-5; 7 bases are a match to TRBD1. Germline V CDR1 and CDR2: WSHSY, SAAADI. The length of the CDR3 is 15 residues. Trimming removed 7 bases from V and 1 base from J; junction bases left unmatched: 7. Here the CDR3 DNA reads TGCGCCAGCACGGAGGGGGCCTGGAGCAATCAGCCCCAGCATTTT. This sequence encodes CASTEGAWSNQPQHF.

The chain carries TRBV18 and TRBJ2-2; the D is unclear. From germline, CDR1 is KGHSH and CDR2 LQKENI. The CDR3 runs to 14 residues. The V and J ends lost 0 bases and 6 bases respectively, with 8 bases between them. Here the CDR3 reads CASSPPFPSGELFF. CDR3 nucleotides: TGTGCCAGCTCACCACCGTTCCCATCCGGGGAGCTGTTTTTT.

This clone was picked up one time. The gene calls are TRBV3-1 (or the pseudogene TRBV3-2) and TRBJ1-1; possible D gene TRBD1, 6 bases. The CDR3 sequence is 13 residues long. CDR1 is LGHDT, CDR2 YNNKEL, per germline (reference sequence). The V end lost 2 bases, the J end lost 8 bases, and 12 bases lay between the germline ends. CDR3 residues: CASSQSAQGEAFF. DNA for the CDR3: TGTGCCAGCAGCCAATCTGCCCAGGGGGAAGCTTTCTTT.

The genes are TRBV6-2 or TRBV6-3 and TRBJ1-5, with D unresolved. Trimming stripped 2 bases from V and 1 base from J, with 15 bases between. This CDR3 is 17 amino acids long. Germline V gene sequence: CDR1 MNHEY, CDR2 SVGEGT. The CDR3 spells CASSYLSAGGSNQPQHF. The CDR3 nucleotides read TGTGCCAGCAGTTACCTTTCTGCCGGCGGGAGCAATCAGCCCCAGCATTTT.

J is TRBJ2-2 and V is TRBV7-9; D perhaps matches TRBD2 (5 bases). The germline gives CDR1 SEHNR, CDR2 FQNEAQ (reference sequence). V lost 6 bases and J lost 0, with 23 bases in between. There are 19 residues in the CDR3. The CDR3 region has the DNA TGTGCCAGCAGTCTTAGCAGGTTCGGGCAGAGGGCGAACACCGGGGAGCTGTTTTTT. Protein sequence: CASSLSRFGQRANTGELFF.

This clone was picked up a small number of times. This chain links TRBV7-9 with TRBJ2-5; 8 bases agree with TRBD2. Germline V gene lookup returns CDR1 SEHNR and CDR2 FQNEAQ (reference sequence). CDR3 length equals 16 residues. Losses at the gene ends were 8 bases for V and 4 bases for J; bases not matched to a gene: 15. As DNA, the CDR3 is TGTGCCAGCGTAAGACGGGGGGGCTACCCTACAGAGACCCAGTACTTC. Its translation is CASVRRGGYPTETQYF.

The chain couples TRBV10-3 to TRBJ1-5; D is unresolved. The ends were cut back, 5 bases at V and 0 bases at J, with 8 bases in the middle. The germline CDR1 and CDR2 sequences are ENHRY and SYGVKD. The length of the CDR3 is 14 residues. The CDR3 DNA is TGTGCCATCAGTTACGACATTAGCAATCAGCCCCAGCATTTT. It specifies CAISYDISNQPQHF.

The chain uses TRBV7-2 and TRBJ1-1; no reliable D call. The germline V gene encodes CDR1 SGHTA and CDR2 FQGNSA. The CDR3 runs to 13 residues. Trimming cost V 1 base and J 5 bases, with 8 bases left between them. CDR3 DNA sequence: TGTGCCAGCAGCTTAGGGGTGCGGACTGAAGCTTTCTTT. It specifies CASSLGVRTEAFF.

The J gene is TRBJ1-2, the V gene TRBV6-1, with a possible D match to TRBD1 (5 bases). CDR1 is MNHNS and CDR2 is SASEGT in the germline V gene. V was shortened by 2 bases and J by 4 bases, with 11 bases between the two germline ends. The CDR3 runs to 14 residues. CDR3 sequence reads: CASSERGFVYGYTF. CDR3 DNA: TGTGCCAGCAGTGAACGGGGGTTCGTCTATGGCTACACCTTC.

This clone was recorded a few times. The genes are TRBV7-2 and TRBJ1-5; a possible D gene is TRBD1 (5 bases). The CDR3 loop spans 14 amino acids. V was cut by 5 bases and J by 4 bases, with 12 bases left in between. Germline-derived CDR1 and CDR2 are SGHTA and FQGNSA. CDR3 in DNA: TGTGCCAGCAGCGCCGACAGTCCAAATCAGCCCCAGCATTTT. It codes for CASSADSPNQPQHF.

Regarding this clone: Other DNA sequences in this sample translate to the same CDR3. The chain couples TRBV7-9 to TRBJ2-5, with unresolved D. The length of the CDR3 is 10 residues. Germline CDR1 and CDR2: SEHNR and FQNEAQ (reference sequence). V shed 6 bases and J shed 5 bases, with 4 bases lying between them. The CDR3 DNA reads TGTGCCAGCAGTCGTGAGACCCAGTACTTC. This codes for CASSRETQYF.

The table lists this clone with a few counts. The chain is built from TRBV29-1 and TRBJ2-3, with TRBD2 matching over 14 bases. The CDR3 totals 17 residues. Germline V gene lookup returns CDR1 SQVTM and CDR2 ANQGSEA. Losses at the gene ends were 6 bases for V and 0 bases for J; bases not matched to a gene: 8. The CDR3 loop is CSVAGTSGGFSTDTQYF. The CDR3 bases are TGCAGCGTCGCCGGGACTAGCGGGGGATTTAGCACAGATACGCAGTATTTT.

CDR3 coding DNA: TGTGCCAGCAGCTCGCCGACAGGAGACAATGAGCAGTTCTTC. Its protein product is CASSSPTGDNEQFF. This rearrangement joins TRBV7-9 to TRBJ2-1; D possibly corresponds to TRBD1 (6 bases). V dropped 4 bases and J dropped 5 bases, with 12 bases sitting between them. This CDR3 spans 14 amino acids. Per the germline V gene, CDR1 is SEHNR and CDR2 is FQNEAQ (reference sequence). Together with reference TRBV7-9 and TRBJ2-1, the CDR3 gives the full variable domain: DTGVSQNPRHKITKRGQNVTFRCDPISEHNRLYWYRQTLGQGPEFLTYFQNEAQLEKSRLLSDRFSAERPKGSFSTLEIQRTEQGDSAMYLCASSSPTGDNEQFFGPGTRLTVL.